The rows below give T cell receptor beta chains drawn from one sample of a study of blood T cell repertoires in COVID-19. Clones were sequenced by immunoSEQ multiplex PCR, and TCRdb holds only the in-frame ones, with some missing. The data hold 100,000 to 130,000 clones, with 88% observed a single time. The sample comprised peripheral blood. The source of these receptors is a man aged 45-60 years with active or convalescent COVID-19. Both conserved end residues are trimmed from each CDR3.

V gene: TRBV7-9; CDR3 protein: ASSLVARTGSETQY
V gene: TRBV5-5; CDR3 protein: ASSLGPSYNEQF
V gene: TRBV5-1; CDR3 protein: ASSLSTSANTGELF
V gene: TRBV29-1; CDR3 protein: SASLRQNNYGYT
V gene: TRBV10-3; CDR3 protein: AISESTENQPQH
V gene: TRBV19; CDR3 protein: ASSIAGTGAYEQY
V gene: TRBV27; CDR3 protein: ASSFARTGRNSPLH
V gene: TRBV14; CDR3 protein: ASRASGANVLT
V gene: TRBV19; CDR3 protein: ASSSRGASYNEQF
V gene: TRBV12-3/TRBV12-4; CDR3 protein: ASRFLGNEQF
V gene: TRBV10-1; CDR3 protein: ASSRGIDTEAF
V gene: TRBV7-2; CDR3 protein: ASSLEWASGGTDTQY
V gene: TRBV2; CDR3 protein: ASSEDSVLT
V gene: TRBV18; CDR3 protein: ASSEGTSGRSAPHNEQF
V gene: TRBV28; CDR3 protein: ASTEAASYEQY
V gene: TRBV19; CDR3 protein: ASSILGLFTGELF
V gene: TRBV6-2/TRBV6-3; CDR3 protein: ASSFGEGRLNQPQH